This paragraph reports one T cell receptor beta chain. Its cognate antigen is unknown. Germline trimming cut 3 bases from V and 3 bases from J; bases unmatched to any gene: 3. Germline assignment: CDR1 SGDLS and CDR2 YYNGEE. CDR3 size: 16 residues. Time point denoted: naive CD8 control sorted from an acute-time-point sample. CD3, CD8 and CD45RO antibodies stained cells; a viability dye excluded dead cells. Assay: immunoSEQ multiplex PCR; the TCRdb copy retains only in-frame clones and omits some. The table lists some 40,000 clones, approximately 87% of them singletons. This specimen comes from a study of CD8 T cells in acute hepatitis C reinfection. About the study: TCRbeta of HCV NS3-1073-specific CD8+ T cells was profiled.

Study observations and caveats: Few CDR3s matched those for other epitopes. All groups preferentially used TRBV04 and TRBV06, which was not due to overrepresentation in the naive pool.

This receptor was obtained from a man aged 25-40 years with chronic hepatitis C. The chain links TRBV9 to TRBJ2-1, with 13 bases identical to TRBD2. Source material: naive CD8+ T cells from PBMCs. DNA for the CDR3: TGTGCCAGCAGCGCGACTAGCGGGGGGAGCTACAATGAGCAGTTCTTC. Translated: CASSATSGGSYNEQFF.